This TCR beta chain was sequenced in a study of T cells in pancreatic ductal adenocarcinoma. This CDR3 comprises 13 residues. From germline, CDR1 is MNHNY and CDR2 SVGAGI (reference sequence). Selected pancreatic ductal adenocarcinoma patients had undergone surgery without neoadjuvant therapy. Generated by immunoSEQ multiplex PCR, the TCRdb table keeps only in-frame clones and is missing some. The sample carries roughly 100,000 clones, about 95% recorded once. The chain combines TRBV6-6 with TRBJ2-5; tentatively, D is TRBD1 (6 bases). The end of the DNA aligns better with TRBJ2-7, so the J call may be wrong. Source material: PBMCs. The sequence came from a human donor with pancreatic ductal adenocarcinoma. This chain's CDR3 is CASRAGAAYEQYF. DNA of the CDR3: TGTGCCAGCAGGGCAGGGGCCGCCTACGAGCAGTACTTC.